The T cell receptor beta chain described here comes from a study of technical replicates of blood from a handful of donors. Comment on this clone: One end of the junction varies from germline; a read error may be responsible.

Profiling relied on immunoSEQ multiplex PCR, and the TCRdb table lists in-frame clones only, not all of them. The sample carries almost 70,000 clones, approximately 88% recorded once. CDR1 is MNHNS, CDR2 SASEGT, per germline. This CDR3 spans 15 amino acids. The chain uses TRBV6-1 and TRBJ2-1; 10 bases agree with TRBD2. The sequenced sample was PBMCs. The TCR comes from a human donor in good health. Some clones in this sample may be carry-over from other donors' samples. The CDR3 DNA follows: TGTGCCAGCACTGAAGCGGGAGGGTCCTACAATGAGCAGTTCTTC. Translated: CASTEAGGSYNEQFF.